These 25 T cell receptor beta chains were sequenced from one sample in a study of blood T cell repertoires in COVID-19. Measured with immunoSEQ multiplex PCR; TCRdb has only the in-frame clones, and not every one. Among over 150,000 clones, more than 70% were seen once, and the ten largest hold about 6.3%. The source material was PBMCs or T cells enriched from blood (not recorded which). The receptors were sampled from a man aged 40-49 years who had recovered from COVID-19.

The rearrangement joins TRBV28 to TRBJ2-7, with D perhaps matching TRBD2 (6 bases). V shed 10 bases and J shed 3 bases, with 16 bases lying between them. This CDR3 has 13 amino acids. Germline V lookup: CDR1 MDHEN, CDR2 SYDVKM. Here the CDR3 DNA reads TGTGCCATCTTAGCGGCGAACCGCTACGAGCAGTACTTC. Protein sequence: CAILAANRYEQYF.

The gene calls are TRBV5-6 and TRBJ1-2; D perhaps matches TRBD1 (5 bases). The germline V gene encodes CDR1 SGHDT and CDR2 YYEEEE. Trimming left V 4 bases short and J 4 bases short, with 11 bases between. The length of the CDR3 is 13 residues. The CDR3 is CASSPLDSYGYTF. CDR3 nucleotides: TGTGCCAGCAGCCCGTTAGACAGCTATGGCTACACCTTC.

On this clone itself: Different DNA sequences within this sample yield the same CDR3. The gene calls are TRBV9 and TRBJ1-3; 8 bases fit TRBD1. Germline lookup yields CDR1 SGDLS and CDR2 YYNGEE. The CDR3 consists of 15 residues. After removal of 2 bases from V and 0 bases from J, the junction contained 1 base not matched to a gene. In nucleotides, the CDR3 is TGTGCCAGCAGCGTGGGGACAGGCTCTGGAAACACCATATATTTT. This gives the protein CASSVGTGSGNTIYF.

The chain has TRBV2 and TRBJ1-3; 7 positions agree with TRBD1. CDR3 length equals 14 residues. Trimming at V came to 7 bases and at J to 2 bases, leaving 5 bases not matched to a gene. Germline values: CDR1 SNHLY, CDR2 FYNNEI. CDR3 bases: TGTGCCAGCAAATACGGGACAGCTGGAAACACCATATATTTT. Protein product: CASKYGTAGNTIYF.

V is TRBV10-2 and J is TRBJ2-5, with D unresolved. Trimming pared 8 bases from V and 1 base from J, leaving 20 bases between. Germline CDR1 WSHSY, CDR2 SAAADI. There are 16 residues in the CDR3. The CDR3 is CASRPPTREAQETQYF. CDR3 sequence (DNA): TGCGCCAGCCGACCCCCGACGCGCGAGGCCCAAGAGACCCAGTACTTC.

The V gene is TRBV5-6, the J gene TRBJ1-5; TRBD1 matches 8 bases. Trimming cost V 4 bases and J 6 bases; bases outside gene matches: 3. Germline loops: CDR1 SGHDT, CDR2 YYEEEE. CDR3 length: 13 amino acids. The CDR3 DNA follows: TGTGCCAGCAGCCGAGACAGGGGTCAGCCCCAGCATTTT. Translating gives CASSRDRGQPQHF. Combining the CDR3 with reference TRBV5-6 and TRBJ1-5 gives the whole variable domain DAGVTQSPTHLIKTRGQQVTLRCSPKSGHDTVSWYQQALGQGPQFIFQYYEEEERQRGNFPDRFSGHQFPNYSSELNVNALLLGDSALYLCASSRDRGQPQHFGDGTRLSIL.

The chain combines TRBV7-3 with TRBJ2-1, with D perhaps matching TRBD2 (5 bases). Trimming removed 6 bases from V and 5 bases from J, with 17 bases in between. This CDR3 comprises 15 residues. Germline V gives CDR1 SGHTA, CDR2 FQGTGA. DNA for the CDR3: TGTGCCAGCAGTCTAGGTGGCGGGTACCACAATGAGCAGTTCTTC. Its translation: CASSLGGGYHNEQFF. Full variable domain (missing parts from reference TRBV7-3 and TRBJ2-1): GAGVSQTPSNKVTEKGKYVELRCDPISGHTALYWYRQSLGQGPEFLIYFQGTGAADDSGLPNDRFFAVRPEGSVSTLKIQRTERGDSAVYLCASSLGGGYHNEQFFGPGTRLTVL.

The genes are TRBV9 and TRBJ2-1, with 16 bases identical to TRBD2. In germline, CDR1 is SGDLS, CDR2 YYNGEE. This CDR3 region has 18 residues. Trimming took 4 bases from V and 8 from J; bases not matched to a gene: 12. The CDR3 coding sequence is TGTGCCAGCAGCATGGGACTAGCGGGGGGGTTGGTATCCCATGAGCAGTTCTTC. It yields the protein CASSMGLAGGLVSHEQFF.

The rearrangement uses TRBV11-1 and TRBJ2-7, with 9 bases fitting TRBD1. Per the germline V gene, CDR1 is SGHAT and CDR2 is FQDESV (reference sequence). With 5 bases clipped from V and 2 bases from J, the junction kept 7 bases outside the gene matches. This CDR3 has 15 residues. CDR3: CASSPTGGTTYEQYF. For the CDR3, the DNA is TGTGCCAGCAGCCCGACAGGGGGGACCACCTACGAGCAGTACTTC.

This clone showed up just once. The rearrangement joins TRBV5-1 to TRBJ2-3; 9 bases are shared with TRBD2. The CDR3 extends over 14 amino acids. In germline, CDR1 is SGHRS, CDR2 YFSETQ. J lost 3 bases, V lost 4 bases, and 3 bases had no gene match. The DNA of the CDR3 is TGCGCCAGCAGCACGGGACTAGCAACAGATACGCAGTATTTT. Translation: CASSTGLATDTQYF.

This chain uses TRBV3-1 (or the pseudogene TRBV3-2) with TRBJ1-3; TRBD1 aligns across 7 bases. V dropped 7 bases and J dropped 4; count of bases not matched to a gene: 7. Germline-derived CDR1 and CDR2 are LGHDT and YNNKEL (reference sequence). The CDR3 consists of 14 residues. DNA of the CDR3: TGTGCCAGCACCGGGACAGTCACCGGAAACACCATATATTTT. Protein sequence: CASTGTVTGNTIYF.

The chain joins TRBV28 to TRBJ1-4; 7 nucleotides align to TRBD1. CDR1 and CDR2 from the germline V gene are MDHEN and SYDVKM. V trimming: 2 bases; J trimming: 4 bases; junction bases outside the gene matches: 22. This CDR3 contains 21 residues. DNA for the CDR3: TGTGCCAGCAGTTTAGACCTAGGGACAGAAATCCAACGTCTCCATAATGAAAAACTGTTTTTT. As protein: CASSLDLGTEIQRLHNEKLFF.

The chain employs TRBV7-3 and TRBJ2-5; possible D gene TRBD1, 5 bases. Trimming pared 3 bases from V and 5 bases from J, leaving 19 bases between. Germline lookup yields CDR1 SGHTA and CDR2 FQGTGA. CDR3 length equals 16 residues. The CDR3 spells CASSLQGSYQGETQYF. CDR3 nucleotide sequence: TGTGCCAGCAGCTTGCAGGGATCCTATCAAGGGGAGACCCAGTACTTC.

This chain joins TRBV7-9 and TRBJ1-2; D ambiguous. CDR3 length equals 12 residues. Germline CDR1 SEHNR, CDR2 FQNEAQ (reference sequence). V lost 2 bases, J lost 8 bases, and 9 bases lay in between. The CDR3 region has the DNA TGTGCCAGCAGCTTAAACGGGATGGGCTACACCTTC. It is translated as CASSLNGMGYTF.

The CDR3 DNA sequence: TGTGCCAGCAGTTTAGTATCTATGGATCAGCCCCAGCATTTT. Amino acids: CASSLVSMDQPQHF. V is TRBV28 and J is TRBJ1-5; D is uncertain. The CDR3 has 14 amino acids. Trimming pared 2 bases from V and 5 bases from J, leaving 10 bases between. Germline CDR1 and CDR2: MDHEN and SYDVKM.

In the case of this clone: Other DNA variants within this sample encode the same CDR3. The rearrangement uses TRBV19 and TRBJ1-3, with D perhaps matching TRBD1 (6 bases). Trimming took 6 bases from V and 4 from J, leaving 10 bases between them. CDR1 and CDR2 (germline): LNHDA, SQIVND (reference sequence). CDR3 length: 13 residues. DNA for the CDR3: TGTGCCAGTAGCACAGGGTTAGGAAACACCATATATTTT. Its translation: CASSTGLGNTIYF.

The sample holds one count of this clone. The chain links TRBV29-1 to TRBJ1-5; possibly TRBD1 for D (5 bases). The ends were cut back, 7 bases at V and 8 bases at J, with 15 bases in the middle. The length of the CDR3 is 12 residues. Germline V gene sequence: CDR1 SQVTM, CDR2 ANQGSEA. CDR3 amino acids: CSAGGAQEPQHF. CDR3 nucleotide sequence: TGCAGCGCGGGCGGGGCTCAAGAGCCCCAGCATTTT.

The chain recombines TRBV12-3 or TRBV12-4 with TRBJ1-2; D not certain. The CDR3 is 13 residues long. The V end was cut by 6 bases, the J end by 8 bases, with 16 bases between. This CDR3 is CASSRKTTRGYTF. CDR3 in DNA: TGTGCCAGCAGCCGGAAGACTACCCGCGGCTACACCTTC.

The chain couples TRBV30 to TRBJ1-5, with D possibly matching TRBD1 (6 bases). This CDR3 comprises 14 residues. Trimming cost V 0 bases and J 3 bases, with 9 bases left between them. Germline V lookup: CDR1 GTSNPN, CDR2 SVGIG (reference sequence). Here the CDR3 reads CAWSVWGHNQPQHF. CDR3 nucleotide sequence: TGTGCCTGGAGTGTATGGGGACACAATCAGCCCCAGCATTTT. Combining the CDR3 with reference TRBV30 and TRBJ1-5 gives the whole variable domain SQTIHQWPATLVQPVGSPLSLECTVEGTSNPNLYWYRQAAGRGLQLLFYSVGIGQISSEVPQNLSASRPQDRQFILSSKKLLLSDSGFYLCAWSVWGHNQPQHFGDGTRLSIL.

The V call is TRBV10-2, the J call TRBJ2-7, with D maybe TRBD2 (5 bases). There are 14 residues in the CDR3. Between the trimmed V and J ends, which lost 3 bases and 0 bases, there was a span of 9 bases. The germline V gene encodes CDR1 WSHSY and CDR2 SAAADI. The CDR3 DNA reads as TGCGCCAGCAGTGAATCGGGAAGCTCCTACGAGCAGTACTTC. Encoded protein: CASSESGSSYEQYF.

The chain has TRBV9 and TRBJ1-5, with D unresolved. There are 15 residues in the CDR3. With 0 bases removed from V and 0 bases from J, the gap between germline ends came to 7 bases. In germline, CDR1 is SGDLS, CDR2 YYNGEE. CDR3 protein: CASSVGFSSNQPQHF. DNA for the CDR3: TGTGCCAGCAGCGTAGGATTTAGTAGCAATCAGCCCCAGCATTTT.

The V and J genes are TRBV4-1 and TRBJ1-3; D ambiguous. The CDR3 is made up of 12 amino acids. Germline V gene sequence: CDR1 MGHRA, CDR2 YSYEKL. V was shortened by 4 bases and J by 4 bases, with 5 bases between the two germline ends. DNA of the CDR3: TGCGCCAGCAGCCCGGAGGGAAACACCATATATTTT. This sequence encodes CASSPEGNTIYF.

This chain joins TRBV29-1 and TRBJ2-7; 8 bases fit TRBD1. Germline CDR1 is SQVTM and CDR2 is ANQGSEA. V gave up 1 base and J gave up 4 bases; unmatched junction bases: 3. This CDR3 has 13 residues. The CDR3 is CSVEATGGYEQYF. DNA of the CDR3: TGCAGCGTTGAAGCAACAGGGGGGTACGAGCAGTACTTC.

This clone was seen a single time. The chain employs TRBV7-8 and TRBJ1-4; D perhaps matches TRBD1 (6 bases). The V end was cut by 5 bases, the J end by 12 bases, with 13 bases between. Germline V gene sequence: CDR1 SGHVS, CDR2 FQNEAQ. The CDR3 is 12 amino acids. CDR3 DNA sequence: TGTGCCAGCAGCCCTAGGACAGAAGAACTGTTTTTT. Encoded protein: CASSPRTEELFF.

This clone was picked up a small number of times. The rearrangement uses TRBV15 and TRBJ1-5; D unresolved. The CDR3 contains 14 residues. Germline assignment: CDR1 LNHNV and CDR2 YYDKDF (reference sequence). The germline V and J ends were trimmed by 0 bases and 6 bases, with 9 bases remaining between them. The CDR3, as DNA: TGTGCCACCAGCAGAGATCATTTAGTTCAGCCCCAGCATTTT. It encodes CATSRDHLVQPQHF.